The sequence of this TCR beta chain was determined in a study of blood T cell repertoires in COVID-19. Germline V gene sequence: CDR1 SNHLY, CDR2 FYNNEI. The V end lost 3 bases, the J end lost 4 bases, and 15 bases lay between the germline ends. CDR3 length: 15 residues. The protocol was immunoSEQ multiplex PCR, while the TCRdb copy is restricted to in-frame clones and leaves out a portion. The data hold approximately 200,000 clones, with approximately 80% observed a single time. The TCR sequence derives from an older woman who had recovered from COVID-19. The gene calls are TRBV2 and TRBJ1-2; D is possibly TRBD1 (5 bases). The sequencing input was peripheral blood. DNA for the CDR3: TGTGCCAGCAGTGATACGGGCAGGGCTGGCTATGGCTACACCTTC. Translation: CASSDTGRAGYGYTF.